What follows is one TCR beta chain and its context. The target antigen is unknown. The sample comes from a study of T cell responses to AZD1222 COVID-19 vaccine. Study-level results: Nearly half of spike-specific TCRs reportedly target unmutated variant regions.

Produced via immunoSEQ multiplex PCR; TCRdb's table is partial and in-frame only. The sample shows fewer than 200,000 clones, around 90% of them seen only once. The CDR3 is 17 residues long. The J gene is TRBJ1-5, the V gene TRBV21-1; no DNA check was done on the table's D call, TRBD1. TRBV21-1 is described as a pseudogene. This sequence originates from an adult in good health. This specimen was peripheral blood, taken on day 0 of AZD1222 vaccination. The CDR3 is CASSSRDSILSNQPQHF. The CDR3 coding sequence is TGTGCCAGCAGCTCCCGGGACAGTATCCTGAGTAATCAGCCCCAGCATTTT.